In this sample, the clone carrying this TCR beta chain turned up once. Its cognate antigen is unknown. The CDR3 contains 16 residues. The V gene's germline CDR1 is PRHDT and CDR2 FYEKMQ (reference sequence). The ends were cut back, 2 bases at V and 3 bases at J, with 14 bases in the middle. The data stem from a study of T cell responses to AZD1222 COVID-19 vaccine. Study-wide findings and caveats: Along spike, vaccine-associated CD4 TCRs were found throughout, with dominance at 160-218 and 743-854.

Only in-frame clones appear in the TCRdb table, and some are missing; sequencing was by immunoSEQ multiplex PCR. The sample lists approximately 120,000 clones; approximately 90% were seen once. The sequencing here drew on peripheral blood, taken on day 0 of AZD1222 vaccination. The rearrangement uses TRBV13 and TRBJ1-5; D possibly corresponds to TRBD1 (5 bases). The sequence derives from an adult in good health. The DNA of the CDR3 is TGTGCCAGCAGCTTAAGGCAGGGTTCCCCCAATCAGCCCCAGCATTTT. Its translation is CASSLRQGSPNQPQHF.